Sequencing of this T cell receptor (beta chain) was carried out in a study of T cell repertoires in cytomegalovirus infection. TCRdb ran MiXCR on the reads and lists one entry per CDR3 protein. The sample lists approximately 600,000 distinct CDR3 sequences, 40% seen once, with about 48% in the top ten. V lost 5 bases and J lost 1, with 18 bases in between. CDR1 and CDR2 from the germline V gene are SEHNR and FQNEAQ (reference sequence). The CDR3 spans 18 residues. About this clonotype: The antigen is undetermined.

The TCR comes from a human donor in good health (CMV status not recorded). Some clones in this sample may be carry-over from other donors' samples. The chain combines TRBV7-9 with TRBJ2-6, with D perhaps matching TRBD1 or TRBD2 (6 bases each). The source material was cultured PBMCs, sampled from culture after CMV antigen stimulation. CDR3 region: CASSQPGGAWSGANVLTF. The DNA for the CDR3 is TGTGCCAGCAGCCAACCCGGGGGCGCGTGGTCTGGGGCCAACGTCCTGACTTTC.